This TCR beta chain was documented in a study of CD8+CD57+ T cells in acquired aplastic anemia. Study-level background: The DNA of sorted CD4+ and CD8+ cells averaged approximately 3.3 ug. General study results and limits: Patients shared around 30 CD8+ CDR3 sequences with controls.

CD8+CD57+ cell expansion, shown by flow cytometry, had occurred in the patients selected for sequencing. Every patient was diagnosed with severe acquired aplastic anemia. Patients had undergone no therapy by the time their blood was sampled. In germline, CDR1 is SGHTA, CDR2 FQGTGA. Germline trimming cut 0 bases from V and 1 base from J; bases unmatched to any gene: 0. The CDR3 consists of 15 residues. Note on this clonotype: Its antigen is unidentified.

The use of genomic DNA as template underpinned the TCR beta VDJ and CDR3 profiling. One entry per CDR3 protein, called by TCRdb with MiXCR from the reads. Of around 200,000 distinct CDR3 sequences listed, roughly half were seen once; the top ten hold 8.5% to 10%. Source material: sorted CD4+, CD8+, or CD8+CD57+ T cells (not recorded which) from PBMCs. The clonotype comes from a human donor with aplastic anemia. This chain links TRBV7-3 with TRBJ2-3; TRBD2 matches 8 bases. CDR3 sequence: CASSLTAGGTDTQYF. The DNA for the CDR3 is TGTGCCAGCAGCTTAACAGCGGGAGGCACAGATACGCAGTATTTT.